The 29 T cell receptor beta chains below all came from one sample that was sequenced in a study of T cells in placental villitis. This was the immunoSEQ v4 assay. Method: immunoSEQ multiplex PCR; TCRdb's copy keeps in-frame clones and lacks some. This sample carries about 6,300 clones, roughly 78% of them seen once, and the ten largest clones take about 9.7%. Material: placental tissue containing maternal and fetal cells. The receptor source for this set is a human patient with infectious villitis; the placental T cells may come from both mother and fetus.

The genes are TRBV27 and TRBJ1-2; 7 nucleotides align to TRBD1. The J segment lost 4 bases and the V segment lost 5 bases, leaving 16 bases of the junction unmatched. The CDR3 runs to 17 residues. The germline V gene has CDR1 MNHEY and CDR2 SMNVEV (reference sequence). This CDR3 is CASSNSSRGSVTYGYTF. CDR3 bases: TGTGCCAGCAGTAACAGTAGCAGGGGGTCCGTTACCTATGGCTACACCTTC.

The chain combines TRBV11-1 with TRBJ2-2; TRBD2 aligns across 9 bases. From germline, CDR1 is SGHAT and CDR2 FQDESV (reference sequence). The length of the CDR3 is 16 residues. Trimming at V came to 5 bases and at J to 6 bases, leaving 10 bases not matched to a gene. This CDR3 reads CASSPREAGGAGELFF. The CDR3 DNA follows: TGTGCCAGCAGCCCCCGGGAAGCGGGGGGTGCCGGGGAGCTGTTTTTT. Variable domain in full (rest from reference TRBV11-1 and TRBJ2-2): EAEVAQSPRYKITEKSQAVAFWCDPISGHATLYWYRQILGQGPELLVQFQDESVVDDSQLPKDRFSAERLKGVDSTLKIQPAELGDSAMYLCASSPREAGGAGELFFGEGSRLTVL.

The chain recombines TRBV6-5 with TRBJ2-7; D perhaps matches TRBD1 (6 bases). The V gene lost 9 bases and the J gene lost 5 bases, with 11 bases spanning the gap. The V gene's germline CDR1 is MNHEY and CDR2 SVGAGI. There are 11 residues in the CDR3. CDR3 DNA: TGTGCCAGTAGGAACAGGGACGAGCAGTACTTC. Encoded protein: CASRNRDEQYF.

The chain is built from TRBV4-3 and TRBJ2-7, with D unclear. Trimming took off 1 base at V and 2 bases at J, with 15 bases between the two ends. This CDR3 spans 16 amino acids. Germline values: CDR1 LGHNA, CDR2 YSLEER. The CDR3 loop reads CASSQVIRVIPYEQYF. CDR3 DNA: TGCGCCAGCAGCCAAGTCATCCGGGTCATCCCCTACGAGCAGTACTTC.

The J gene is TRBJ2-3, the V gene TRBV5-1; D is possibly TRBD1 (6 bases). V shed 4 bases and J shed 8 bases, with 17 bases lying between them. Germline V gene sequence: CDR1 SGHRS, CDR2 YFSETQ. This CDR3 region has 14 residues. The CDR3 spells CASSPGQGKVTQYF. In nucleotides, the CDR3 is TGCGCCAGCAGCCCCGGCCAGGGGAAGGTTACGCAGTATTTT. The whole variable domain, remainder taken from reference TRBV5-1 and TRBJ2-3, is KAGVTQTPRYLIKTRGQQVTLSCSPISGHRSVSWYQQTPGQGLQFLFEYFSETQRNKGNFPGRFSGRQFSNSRSEMNVSTLELGDSALYLCASSPGQGKVTQYFGPGTRLTVL.

This rearrangement joins TRBV9 to TRBJ2-3, with no clear D. CDR3 length equals 13 residues. Trimming pared 0 bases from V and 1 base from J, leaving 3 bases between. CDR1 is SGDLS, CDR2 YYNGEE, per germline. This CDR3 is CASSVAGTDTQYF. In nucleotides, the CDR3 is TGTGCCAGCAGCGTAGCGGGCACAGATACGCAGTATTTT.

This clone occurred a few times. The V and J genes are TRBV2 and TRBJ1-1; the D is unclear. The CDR3 covers 14 residues. The germline gives CDR1 SNHLY, CDR2 FYNNEI. Between the trimmed V and J ends, which lost 6 bases and 4 bases, there was a span of 15 bases. In DNA form, the CDR3 reads TGTGCCAGCAGCGAGACGGTCATTGGCACTGAAGCTTTCTTT. It encodes CASSETVIGTEAFF. Drawing the rest from reference TRBV2 and TRBJ1-1, the complete variable domain is EPEVTQTPSHQVTQMGQEVILRCVPISNHLYFYWYRQILGQKVEFLVSFYNNEISEKSEIFDDQFSVERPDGSNFTLKIRSTKLEDSAMYFCASSETVIGTEAFFGQGTRLTVV.

The V call is TRBV30, the J call TRBJ2-2; D not resolved. This CDR3 contains 14 residues. Germline CDR1 GTSNPN, CDR2 SVGIG (reference sequence). V gave up 3 bases and J gave up 7 bases, with 15 bases separating them. In DNA form, the CDR3 reads TGTGCCTGGAGGGGCGTACCTGGGTACGGGGAGCTGTTTTTT. It specifies CAWRGVPGYGELFF.

This clone is labeled large. The CDR3 reads CASSVGDRTDYTF. In DNA, the CDR3 is TGTGCCAGCAGCGTGGGGGACAGGACCGACTACACCTTC. The chain combines TRBV21-1 with TRBJ1-2; the table names TRBD1, a call not compared with the DNA. TRBV21-1 is listed as a pseudogene. This CDR3 comprises 13 residues.

This chain uses TRBV18 with TRBJ1-5; no clear D. The CDR3 spans 14 residues. CDR1 is KGHSH and CDR2 is LQKENI in the germline V gene. V lost 3 bases and J 1 base, leaving 7 bases between the germline ends. The CDR3 DNA sequence: TGTGCCAGCTCACCGTTCGGGAGCAATCAGCCCCAGCATTTT. The encoded protein is CASSPFGSNQPQHF.

The chain links TRBV20-1 to TRBJ2-7, with D tentatively TRBD2 (5 bases). Germline loops: CDR1 DFQATT, CDR2 SNEGSKA (reference sequence). Trimming shortened V by 5 bases and J by 6 bases, and 8 bases separated the two germline ends. The CDR3 has 10 amino acids. The CDR3 sequence is CSAAEGEQYF. CDR3 bases: TGCAGTGCTGCCGAGGGCGAGCAGTACTTC.

This chain uses TRBV6-2 or TRBV6-3 with TRBJ2-3; D tentatively reads TRBD1 or TRBD2 (5 bases each). Between the trimmed V and J ends, which lost 4 bases and 7 bases, there was a span of 12 bases. The CDR3 length is 13 residues. CDR1 and CDR2 from the germline V gene are MNHEY and SVGEGT. The CDR3 bases are TGTGCCAGCAGTTCCTCGGGGCAGAATACGCAGTATTTT. This translates into CASSSSGQNTQYF.

V usage is TRBV9 and J usage is TRBJ2-7; D is undetermined. V lost 0 bases and J lost 6, with 7 bases in between. The CDR3 spans 12 residues. The germline V gene encodes CDR1 SGDLS and CDR2 YYNGEE. The CDR3 DNA is TGTGCCAGCAGCGTAGGGTTTGGCGAGCAGTACTTC. Translated, it gives CASSVGFGEQYF.

This clone came up once. The chain has TRBV29-1 and TRBJ1-1; 10 bases agree with TRBD1. The CDR3 extends over 12 amino acids. Germline assignment: CDR1 SQVTM and CDR2 ANQGSEA. V lost 4 bases, J lost 12 bases, and 8 bases stayed unmatched. The CDR3 here is CSVVLWTGGSFF. The CDR3 DNA follows: TGCAGCGTTGTACTGTGGACAGGGGGTTCTTTCTTT. Together with reference TRBV29-1 and TRBJ1-1, the CDR3 gives the full variable domain: SAVISQKPSRDICQRGTSLTIQCQVDSQVTMMFWYRQQPGQSLTLIATANQGSEATYESGFVIDKFPISRPNLTFSTLTVSNMSPEDSSIYLCSVVLWTGGSFFGQGTRLTVV.

The V call is TRBV27, the J call TRBJ2-7; D gene ambiguous. V shed 0 bases and J shed 7 bases, with 10 bases lying between them. CDR3 length: 13 amino acids. Germline CDR1 reads MNHEY; CDR2 reads SMNVEV (reference sequence). Written as DNA, the CDR3 is TGTGCCAGCAGTTTATCCCTAGGTAGGGAGCAGTACTTC. Translated, it gives CASSLSLGREQYF.

This sequence joins TRBV28 and TRBJ2-3; possible D gene TRBD2, 7 bases. Germline V gene sequence: CDR1 MDHEN, CDR2 SYDVKM. Trimming removed 8 bases from V and 2 bases from J, with 14 bases in between. The length of the CDR3 is 14 residues. CDR3 sequence reads: CASVGGRLTDTQYF. In nucleotides, the CDR3 is TGTGCCAGCGTGGGGGGGCGGCTCACAGATACGCAGTATTTT. Drawing the rest from reference TRBV28 and TRBJ2-3, the complete variable domain is DVKVTQSSRYLVKRTGEKVFLECVQDMDHENMFWYRQDPGLGLRLIYFSYDVKMKEKGDIPEGYSVSREKKERFSLILESASTNQTSMYLCASVGGRLTDTQYFGPGTRLTVL.

The chain combines TRBV6-5 with TRBJ2-7; D uncertain. Trimming removed 6 bases at V and 3 bases at J, with 6 bases between. Germline assignment: CDR1 MNHEY and CDR2 SVGAGI. The CDR3 totals 11 residues. The CDR3 coding sequence is TGTGCCAGCAGCAAAGACTACGAGCAGTACTTC. Amino acids: CASSKDYEQYF.

This rearrangement joins TRBV5-1 to TRBJ1-1; possibly TRBD1 for D (6 bases). From germline, CDR1 is SGHRS and CDR2 YFSETQ. The V end lost 0 bases, the J end lost 4 bases, and 10 bases lay between the germline ends. CDR3 length: 14 amino acids. CDR3 residues: CASSLGGRSTEAFF. DNA of the CDR3: TGCGCCAGCAGCTTGGGGGGGCGCAGCACTGAAGCTTTCTTT.

Details on this clone: Other DNA sequences in this sample translate to the same CDR3. CDR3 nucleotides: TGTGCCAGCAGCCAAGGTGCAGGGACTGGAAACACCATATATTTT. It specifies CASSQGAGTGNTIYF. The V and J genes are TRBV3-1 (or the pseudogene TRBV3-2) and TRBJ1-3; possible D gene TRBD1, 5 bases. The V gene lost 1 base and the J gene lost 2 bases, with 9 bases spanning the gap. CDR1 and CDR2 (germline): LGHDT, YNNKEL (reference sequence). There are 15 residues in the CDR3.

This clone was picked up a small number of times. V gene TRBV11-3 combines with J gene TRBJ1-3; a possible D gene is TRBD1 (6 bases). The germline gives CDR1 SGHNT, CDR2 YENEEA. There are 15 residues in the CDR3. V was shortened by 5 bases and J by 3 bases, with 14 bases between the two germline ends. The CDR3 reads CASSPQGRGGNTIYF. As DNA, the CDR3 is TGTGCCAGCAGCCCCCAGGGCAGGGGTGGAAACACCATATATTTT.

This chain links TRBV19 with TRBJ2-2; the D gene could be TRBD1 or TRBD2 (5 bases each). V dropped 3 bases and J dropped 3 bases, with 11 bases sitting between them. CDR3 length: 15 residues. Germline CDR1 is LNHDA and CDR2 is SQIVND (reference sequence). The CDR3: CASSIGRDDTGELFF. Here the CDR3 DNA reads TGTGCCAGTAGTATCGGCAGGGACGACACCGGGGAGCTGTTTTTT.

The chain has TRBV7-8 and TRBJ2-7, with 10 nucleotides matching TRBD1. This CDR3 spans 16 amino acids. Germline CDR1 is SGHVS and CDR2 is FQNEAQ. V lost 4 bases, J lost 5 bases, and 11 bases stayed unmatched. The CDR3 nucleotides read TGTGCCAGCAGCTCCTACTCCGGGACAGGGGCCAACGAGCAGTACTTC. Protein sequence: CASSSYSGTGANEQYF.

The CDR3 protein is CASSAYYEQYF. CDR3 nucleotide sequence: TGTGCCAGCAGCGCCTACTACGAGCAGTACTTC. The chain combines TRBV7-9 with TRBJ2-7; D remains unclear. CDR1 SEHNR and CDR2 FQNEAQ come from the germline V gene (reference sequence). This CDR3 is 11 amino acids long. V lost 5 bases and J lost 3, with 5 bases in between.

The chain is built from TRBV7-9 and TRBJ2-1, with 8 bases that match TRBD2. V was pared by 1 base and J by 5 bases, with 7 bases of the junction left unmatched. CDR3 length: 16 residues. Germline V CDR1 and CDR2: SEHNR, FQNEAQ (reference sequence). The DNA for the CDR3 is TGTGCCAGCAGCTTAGGTGTGAGCGGGAGAAACAATGAGCAGTTCTTC. It codes for CASSLGVSGRNNEQFF.

The chain has TRBV4-1 and TRBJ1-5; TRBD1 aligns across 9 bases. This CDR3 comprises 17 residues. From germline, CDR1 is MGHRA and CDR2 YSYEKL. Trimming took 4 bases from V and 4 from J; bases not matched to a gene: 11. This CDR3 is CASSPLGQGLANQPQHF. CDR3 bases: TGCGCCAGCAGCCCCTTGGGACAGGGATTAGCAAATCAGCCCCAGCATTTT.

The J gene is TRBJ2-1, the V gene TRBV4-3; 7 bases map to TRBD2. J lost 5 bases, V lost 0 bases, and 10 bases had no gene match. Germline V gives CDR1 LGHNA, CDR2 YSLEER. This CDR3 spans 17 amino acids. This chain's CDR3 is CASSQEWTRLGDNEQFF. As DNA, the CDR3 is TGCGCCAGCAGCCAAGAGTGGACTAGGCTTGGGGACAATGAGCAGTTCTTC.

The chain couples TRBV2 to TRBJ2-7; D not certain. The germline CDR1 and CDR2 sequences are SNHLY and FYNNEI. CDR3 length: 10 residues. The germline V and J ends were trimmed by 3 bases and 6 bases, with 3 bases remaining between them. CDR3: CASSDSEQYF. The CDR3, as DNA: TGTGCCAGCAGTGACAGCGAGCAGTACTTC.

The chain uses TRBV28 and TRBJ2-3; D remains unclear. Trimming stripped 5 bases from V and 8 bases from J, with 8 bases between. This CDR3 is 11 amino acids long. The V gene's germline CDR1 is MDHEN and CDR2 SYDVKM. For the CDR3, the DNA is TGTGCCAGCAGTCCCCCGGGTACGCAGTATTTT. This translates into CASSPPGTQYF. Together with reference TRBV28 and TRBJ2-3, the CDR3 gives the full variable domain: DVKVTQSSRYLVKRTGEKVFLECVQDMDHENMFWYRQDPGLGLRLIYFSYDVKMKEKGDIPEGYSVSREKKERFSLILESASTNQTSMYLCASSPPGTQYFGPGTRLTVL.

The CDR3 reads CATNGQGGRDYGYTF. CDR3 DNA: TGTGCCACCAACGGGCAGGGGGGCAGGGACTATGGCTACACCTTC. The J gene is TRBJ1-2, the V gene TRBV10-3, with 7 bases identical to TRBD1. This CDR3 has 15 residues. V gave up 10 bases and J gave up 3 bases; unmatched junction bases: 14. The V gene's germline CDR1 is ENHRY and CDR2 SYGVKD.